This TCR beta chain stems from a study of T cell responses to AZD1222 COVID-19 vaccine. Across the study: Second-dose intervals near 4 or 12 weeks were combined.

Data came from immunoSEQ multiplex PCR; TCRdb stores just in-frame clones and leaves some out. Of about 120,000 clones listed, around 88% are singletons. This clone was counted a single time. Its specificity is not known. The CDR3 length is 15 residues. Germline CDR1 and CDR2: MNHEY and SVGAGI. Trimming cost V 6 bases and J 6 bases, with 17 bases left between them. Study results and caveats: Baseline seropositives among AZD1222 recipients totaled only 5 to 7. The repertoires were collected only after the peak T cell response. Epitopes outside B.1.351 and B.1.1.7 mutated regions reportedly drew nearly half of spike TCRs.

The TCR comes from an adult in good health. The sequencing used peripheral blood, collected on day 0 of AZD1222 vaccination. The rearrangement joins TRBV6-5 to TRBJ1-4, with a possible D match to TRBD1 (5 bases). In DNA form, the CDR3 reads TGTGCCAGCAGCCCCCTCCCGGGGGTGTATGAAAAACTGTTTTTT. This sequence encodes CASSPLPGVYEKLFF.